These T cell receptor beta chains were read from a single sample in a study of T cells in Graves' hyperthyroidism and ophthalmopathy. TCRdb analysed the multiplex PCR reads with MiXCR anew, one entry per CDR3 protein. The sample lists roughly 100,000 distinct CDR3 sequences, 47% occurring once. Sequenced material: blood. The receptors here all came from a man aged 35 to 55 with Graves' hyperthyroidism. CDR3s include the opening cysteine and the closing phenylalanine or tryptophan. The order of the fields is clone size, CDR3 length, J gene, V gene, D gene, CDR3 protein, CDR3 DNA. The D gene is left open where the match is weak. Expanded clones are given a class, and other clones once, few, many or no size at all.

>many|21|TRBJ2-3|TRBV9|TRBD2
CASSVVPSGKGSVRSTDTQYF
TGTGCCAGCAGCGTAGTGCCTAGCGGGAAAGGGTCGGTCAGGAGCACAGATACGCAGTATTTT
>few|14|TRBJ2-2|TRBV12-5|NA
CASGRTSNAGGLFF
TGTGCTAGTGGTCGTACTAGTAACGCCGGGGGGCTGTTTTTT
>NA|12|TRBJ2-1|TRBV9|NA
CASSLLGDEQFF
TGTGCCAGCAGCCTACTAGGTGATGAGCAGTTCTTC
>many|15|TRBJ1-2|TRBV5-1|NA
CASRQVGGTNYGYTF
TGCGCCAGCAGGCAGGTGGGGGGGACTAACTATGGCTACACCTTC
>many|13|TRBJ1-2|TRBV20-1|TRBD1
CSASVDRGYGYTF
TGCAGTGCTAGTGTGGACAGGGGATATGGCTACACCTTC
>NA|15|TRBJ2-1|TRBV18|TRBD2
CASSPRTSGDNEQFF
TGTGCCAGCTCACCAAGGACTAGCGGAGACAATGAGCAGTTCTTC
>NA|13|TRBJ2-3|TRBV9|NA
CASSGTPTDAQYF
TGTGCCAGTTCTGGGACCCCCACAGATGCGCAGTATTTT
>once|14|TRBJ1-1|TRBV5-1|NA
CASSLSPGSTEPFF
TGCGCCAGCAGCTTGTCCCCAGGGAGCACGGAACCTTTCTTT
>many|13|TRBJ2-1|TRBV11-3|NA
CASSLNPAYEQFF
TGTGCCAGCAGCTTAAACCCCGCGTATGAGCAGTTCTTC
>many|16|TRBJ2-3|TRBV9|NA
CASSAQAGYNTDTQYF
TGTGCCAGCAGCGCACAAGCGGGTTATAACACAGATACGCAGTATTTT
>many|14|TRBJ1-2|TRBV7-2|TRBD1
CASSLTGGNYGYTF
TGTGCCAGCAGCTTAACAGGGGGGAACTATGGCTACACCTTC
>many|13|TRBJ1-6|TRBV11-2|NA
CASSLGGNSPLHF
TGTGCCAGCAGCTTAGGAGGGAATTCACCCCTCCACTTT
>many|14|TRBJ1-2|TRBV5-5|NA
CASSPTLISYGYTF
TGTGCCAGCAGCCCCACTCTTATCAGCTATGGCTACACCTTC
>NA|15|TRBJ2-5|TRBV7-9|NA
CASSPSGGGNQPQYF
TGTGCCAGCAGCCCCTCCGGAGGGGGCAATCAGCCCCAGTACTTC
>once|15|TRBJ2-5|TRBV7-6|NA
CASSLGENTEETQYF
TGTGCCAGCAGCTTAGGAGAGAACACTGAAGAGACCCAGTACTTC
>NA|14|TRBJ2-2|TRBV20-1|TRBD1
CSARGTGDTGELFF
TGCAGTGCTAGGGGGACAGGGGACACCGGGGAGCTGTTTTTT
>many|15|TRBJ1-4|TRBV20-1|TRBD1
CSVPDREGGGEKLFF
TGCAGTGTGCCGGACAGGGAAGGAGGAGGTGAAAAACTGTTTTTT
>NA|19|TRBJ2-1|TRBV20-1|TRBD2
CSARGVSGWNWVGLHEQFF
TGCAGTGCTAGGGGGGTTAGCGGGTGGAACTGGGTTGGCCTTCATGAGCAGTTCTTC
>NA|16|TRBJ2-7|TRBV5-4|TRBD2
CASSTRLAVITDTQYF
TGTGCCAGCAGCACCCGACTAGCGGTAATCACAGATACGCAGTACTTC
>once|9|TRBJ2-5|TRBV20-1|NA
CSARDQGGF
TGCAGTGCTAGAGATCAGGGGGGCTTC
>NA|15|TRBJ2-7|TRBV19|TRBD1
CASSPGTGGGYEQYF
TGTGCCAGTAGTCCCGGGACAGGGGGTGGGTACGAGCAGTACTTC
>many|14|TRBJ1-3|TRBV11-2|NA
CASSLWGSGNTIYF
TGTGCCAGCAGCTTGTGGGGTTCTGGAAACACCATATATTTT
>NA|19|TRBJ2-1|TRBV24-1|TRBD2
CATSDFHEEGLAGEDEQFF
TGTGCCACCAGTGATTTTCACGAAGAGGGACTAGCGGGAGAGGATGAGCAGTTCTTC
>many|17|TRBJ1-4|TRBV7-9|NA
CASSLDGKGSTNEKLFF
TGTGCCAGCAGCTTAGATGGGAAGGGCTCAACTAATGAAAAACTGTTTTTT
>NA|15|TRBJ1-4|TRBV5-4|NA
CASSLEGLRSEKLFF
TGTGCCAGCAGCTTGGAGGGCCTACGGAGTGAAAAACTGTTTTTT
>many|17|TRBJ2-1|TRBV7-2|TRBD2
CASSVRLALGSYNEQFF
TGTGCCAGCAGCGTCCGACTAGCGTTGGGCTCCTACAATGAGCAGTTCTTC
>NA|14|TRBJ2-7|TRBV10-3|TRBD2
CAISESSGTYEQYF
TGTGCCATCAGTGAGTCGAGCGGGACCTACGAGCAGTACTTC
>NA|13|TRBJ2-7|TRBV11-2|TRBD2
CASNLELATEQYF
TGTGCCAGCAACTTGGAACTAGCGACGGAGCAGTACTTC
>few|14|TRBJ2-7|TRBV6-2/TRBV6-3|NA
CASNGGGDSYEQYF
TGTGCCAGCAACGGAGGGGGGGACTCCTACGAGCAGTACTTC
>many|13|TRBJ1-4|TRBV20-1|NA
CSALGQGGEKLFF
TGCAGTGCTCTTGGTCAGGGTGGTGAAAAACTGTTTTTT
>many|12|TRBJ2-1|TRBV19|NA
CASSTRGNEQFF
TGTGCCAGTAGTACGAGGGGGAATGAGCAGTTCTTC
>many|14|TRBJ2-7|TRBV5-1|TRBD1
CASSPKDRHYEQYF
TGCGCCAGCAGCCCCAAGGACAGGCACTACGAGCAGTACTTC
>NA|16|TRBJ2-1|TRBV5-1|NA
CASSFTREGNRNEQFF
TGCGCCAGCAGCTTTACGCGTGAGGGCAATAGGAATGAGCAGTTCTTC
>NA|14|TRBJ2-6|TRBV15|NA
CATSRALGANVLTF
TGTGCCACCAGCAGAGCGCTTGGGGCCAACGTCCTGACTTTC
>many|13|TRBJ1-6|TRBV3-1|NA
CASSPGTRSPLHF
TGTGCCAGCAGCCCCGGGACACGCTCACCCCTCCACTTT